What follows are 29 T cell receptor beta chains derived from one specimen sequenced in a study of T cells in Graves' hyperthyroidism and ophthalmopathy. Amplification yielded TCR beta CDR3 regions, with RNA transcripts as the source. The HTBI primer set drove a first-round RT-PCR of the TCR CDR3. TCRdb analysed the multiplex PCR reads with MiXCR anew, one entry per CDR3 protein. This repertoire shows more than 300,000 distinct CDR3 sequences, about 15% found once; its top ten account for approximately 10%. Sequencing was done on a sample of blood. The receptors were gathered from a woman between 55 and 75 years old with Graves' hyperthyroidism.

The V gene is TRBV5-1, the J gene TRBJ1-5, with D perhaps TRBD1 (5 bases). Germline V gene lookup returns CDR1 SGHRS and CDR2 YFSETQ. V was shortened by 0 bases and J by 2 bases, with 12 bases between the two germline ends. This CDR3 comprises 16 residues. DNA of the CDR3: TGCGCCAGCAGCTTGGGGGGAGGGGTTGGCAATCAGCCCCAGCATTTT. Translation gives CASSLGGGVGNQPQHF.

This clonotype was seen a handful of times. This sequence joins TRBV11-2 and TRBJ2-7; D is perhaps TRBD2 (6 bases). The CDR3 covers 16 residues. The germline CDR1 and CDR2 sequences are SGHAT and FQNNGV. Trimming cost V 3 bases and J 6 bases, with 21 bases left between them. The CDR3 is CASSLDGTAVRGEQYF. The DNA of the CDR3 is TGTGCCAGCAGCTTGGACGGGACTGCCGTCCGGGGCGAGCAGTACTTC. Filled out from reference TRBV11-2 and TRBJ2-7, the complete variable domain reads EAGVAQSPRYKIIEKRQSVAFWCNPISGHATLYWYQQILGQGPKLLIQFQNNGVVDDSQLPKDRFSAERLKGVDSTLKIQPAKLEDSAVYLCASSLDGTAVRGEQYFGPGTRLTVT.

This clonotype was observed a handful of times. This chain connects TRBV10-3 to TRBJ2-7; 10 positions agree with TRBD2. The CDR3 extends over 13 amino acids. Germline trimming cut 8 bases from V and 8 bases from J; bases unmatched to any gene: 9. CDR1 is ENHRY, CDR2 SYGVKD, per germline. The CDR3 region has the DNA TGTGCCATCCAGCGGGAGGGCCGGGGTCAGCAGTACTTC. Amino acids: CAIQREGRGQQYF.

There are many counts of this clonotype. The chain has TRBV11-2 and TRBJ2-7, with D possibly matching TRBD1 (6 bases). This CDR3 comprises 16 residues. Germline V gene sequence: CDR1 SGHAT, CDR2 FQNNGV. V was shortened by 3 bases and J by 1 base, with 16 bases between the two germline ends. The CDR3 region has the DNA TGTGCCAGCAGCTTGTCGGCAGGGGCATTTTCCTACGAGCAGTACTTC. It yields the protein CASSLSAGAFSYEQYF.

This clonotype was observed at least ten times. The chain combines TRBV6-1 with TRBJ1-5; tentative D call: TRBD1 (5 bases). The CDR3 consists of 16 residues. V lost 3 bases and J 7 bases, leaving 19 bases between the germline ends. Per germline, CDR1 MNHNS and CDR2 SASEGT. CDR3 loop: CASSDRGLRGGQPQHF. The DNA for the CDR3 is TGTGCCAGCAGTGACAGAGGTCTAAGGGGTGGCCAGCCCCAGCATTTT.

This clonotype was observed at least ten times. The chain links TRBV2 to TRBJ1-2, with 8 bases identical to TRBD1. The length of the CDR3 is 15 residues. The V gene's germline CDR1 is SNHLY and CDR2 FYNNEI. J lost 4 bases, V lost 4 bases, and 8 bases had no gene match. The CDR3 region is CASSVPGQGGYGYTF. For the CDR3, the DNA is TGTGCCAGCAGTGTTCCTGGACAGGGAGGCTATGGCTACACCTTC.

With respect to this clonotype: One junction end disagrees with the germline gene, perhaps due to a read error. The CDR3 sequence: CATSDHRQWNGHTF. The CDR3 DNA sequence: TGTGCCACCAGTGATCACCGACAATGGAATGGCCACACCTTC. This chain uses TRBV24-1 with TRBJ1-2, with no clear D. CDR3 length: 14 residues. The germline gives CDR1 KGHDR, CDR2 SFDVKD.

This clonotype was counted only a few times. V usage is TRBV14 and J usage is TRBJ2-1; no clear D. CDR1 and CDR2 (germline): SGHDN, FVKESK. V gave up 0 bases and J gave up 3 bases, with 12 bases separating them. The CDR3 runs to 16 residues. CDR3 amino acids: CASSQDPITGYNEQFF. The CDR3 DNA reads as TGTGCCAGCAGCCAAGATCCCATCACGGGCTACAATGAGCAGTTCTTC.

The CDR3, as DNA: TGCGCCAGCAGCTTGACCGGTAGCGGGAGGGGAGGAGATACGCAGTATTTT. It specifies CASSLTGSGRGGDTQYF. V gene TRBV5-1 combines with J gene TRBJ2-3; 11 bases line up with TRBD2. The CDR3 totals 17 residues. V shed 1 base and J 5 bases; nucleotides not matched to a gene: 9. Germline V gene sequence: CDR1 SGHRS, CDR2 YFSETQ.

This clonotype was seen repeatedly, ten times or more. The J gene is TRBJ2-5, the V gene TRBV20-1, with unresolved D. Germline-derived CDR1 and CDR2 are DFQATT and SNEGSKA (reference sequence). Trimming removed 7 bases at V and 3 bases at J, with 12 bases between. The CDR3 sequence is 12 residues long. The CDR3 spells CSVLIREETQYF. The CDR3 DNA reads as TGCAGTGTCCTAATTAGGGAAGAGACCCAGTACTTC.

CDR3 region: CASSRDHTGELFF. The CDR3 DNA reads as TGTGCCAGCAGCCGGGACCACACCGGGGAGCTGTTTTTT. The chain joins TRBV14 to TRBJ2-2; D is perhaps TRBD1 or TRBD2 (5 bases each). Trimming cost V 4 bases and J 3 bases, with 6 bases left between them. This CDR3 contains 13 residues. Germline V lookup: CDR1 SGHDN, CDR2 FVKESK.

The chain uses TRBV20-1 and TRBJ2-7; no reliable D call. CDR1 is DFQATT and CDR2 is SNEGSKA in the germline V gene (reference sequence). The CDR3 has 13 residues. Trimming took 4 bases from V and 0 from J, leaving 10 bases between them. The CDR3 DNA follows: TGCAGTGCTATACGAGGTTCCTCCTACGAGCAGTACTTC. Protein product: CSAIRGSSYEQYF.

The chain uses TRBV20-1 and TRBJ2-5, with D uncertain. The germline CDR1 and CDR2 sequences are DFQATT and SNEGSKA (reference sequence). CDR3 length: 12 amino acids. Trimming stripped 0 bases from V and 5 bases from J, with 7 bases between. CDR3 sequence reads: CSARDVIETQYF. CDR3 DNA: TGCAGTGCTAGAGATGTCATCGAGACCCAGTACTTC.

This clonotype was seen only a few times. V gene TRBV24-1 combines with J gene TRBJ2-1; D tentatively fits TRBD1 or TRBD2 (6 bases each). The ends were cut back, 5 bases at V and 3 bases at J, with 13 bases in the middle. Germline values: CDR1 KGHDR, CDR2 SFDVKD. This CDR3 spans 15 amino acids. CDR3 amino acids: CATSVGGTHYNEQFF. Here the CDR3 DNA reads TGTGCCACCAGTGTAGGGGGGACCCACTACAATGAGCAGTTCTTC.

The rearrangement joins TRBV19 to TRBJ2-1, with a tentative D call TRBD1 (6 bases). This CDR3 is 11 amino acids long. Germline V gene sequence: CDR1 LNHDA, CDR2 SQIVND (reference sequence). CDR3: CATGQGDEQFF. CDR3 bases: TGTGCAACAGGGCAGGGCGATGAGCAGTTCTTC.

The table lists this clonotype with many counts. The chain joins TRBV27 to TRBJ2-3; a possible D gene is TRBD2 (6 bases). CDR1 and CDR2 from the germline V gene are MNHEY and SMNVEV (reference sequence). This CDR3 comprises 15 residues. Trimming removed 1 base from V and 4 bases from J, with 12 bases in between. In nucleotides, the CDR3 is TGTGCCAGCAGTTTATGGGGGGACCTTCCAGATACGCAGTATTTT. It is translated as CASSLWGDLPDTQYF.

This clonotype showed up just a few times. J is TRBJ2-4 and V is TRBV20-1, with TRBD2 matching over 10 bases. The CDR3 has 15 amino acids. Trimming cost V 0 bases and J 7 bases; bases outside gene matches: 6. Germline CDR1 reads DFQATT; CDR2 reads SNEGSKA (reference sequence). The chain's CDR3 is CSARDASGSGNIQYF. DNA for the CDR3: TGCAGTGCTAGAGATGCTAGCGGGAGTGGGAACATTCAGTACTTC.

This chain joins TRBV14 and TRBJ1-1; a weak D match, TRBD1 (5 bases). The germline gives CDR1 SGHDN, CDR2 FVKESK. V dropped 1 base and J dropped 12 bases, with 15 bases sitting between them. CDR3 length: 13 amino acids. The CDR3 bases are TGTGCCAGCAGCCAAGGGGTTGGGGCGGAAACTTTCTTT. This sequence encodes CASSQGVGAETFF.

This clonotype appeared many times. The rearrangement links TRBV5-1 to TRBJ2-5; TRBD1 matches 9 bases. The CDR3 has 15 amino acids. The trim removed 0 bases at V and 7 bases at J, leaving 7 bases unmatched. CDR1 is SGHRS and CDR2 is YFSETQ in the germline V gene. The CDR3 reads CASSLGDRDPGTQYF. The CDR3 region has the DNA TGCGCCAGCAGCTTGGGGGACAGGGATCCCGGGACCCAGTACTTC.

In this sample, this clonotype turned up a few times. J is TRBJ2-3 and V is TRBV20-1; a possible D gene is TRBD2 (6 bases). The CDR3 covers 20 residues. The germline gives CDR1 DFQATT, CDR2 SNEGSKA (reference sequence). Trimming stripped 3 bases from V and 1 base from J, with 29 bases between. CDR3: CSASFQPGTGSLLGTDTQYF. The CDR3 DNA follows: TGCAGTGCTAGTTTTCAGCCCGGGACTGGGTCTCTTTTGGGCACAGATACGCAGTATTTT.

This clonotype was counted ten times or more. The chain combines TRBV7-8 with TRBJ1-2; D not certain. Trimming took 2 bases from V and 2 from J, leaving 3 bases between them. The CDR3 has 12 amino acids. Germline CDR1 and CDR2: SGHVS and FQNEAQ. In DNA, the CDR3 is TGTGCCAGCAGCTTATGGAACTATGGCTACACCTTC. Translation: CASSLWNYGYTF. Combining the CDR3 with reference TRBV7-8 and TRBJ1-2 gives the whole variable domain GAGVSQSPRYKVAKRGQDVALRCDPISGHVSLFWYQQALGQGPEFLTYFQNEAQLDKSGLPSDRFFAERPEGSVSTLKIQRTQQEDSAVYLCASSLWNYGYTFGSGTRLTVV.

The chain links TRBV19 to TRBJ1-1; the D is unclear. Germline V gene sequence: CDR1 LNHDA, CDR2 SQIVND (reference sequence). Deletions cut 7 bases from V and 1 base from J, with 10 bases between. CDR3 length: 13 amino acids. The DNA of the CDR3 is TGTGCCAGTATTACGGACGGGAACACTGAAGCTTTCTTT. This gives the protein CASITDGNTEAFF.

This clonotype was recorded many times. The rearrangement joins TRBV6-5 to TRBJ2-1; D is ambiguous. The CDR3 length is 13 residues. The V and J ends lost 0 bases and 5 bases respectively, with 5 bases between them. The germline V gene has CDR1 MNHEY and CDR2 SVGAGI. The CDR3 nucleotides read TGTGCCAGCAGTTACTCTCTCAACAATGAGCAGTTCTTC. Translated, it gives CASSYSLNNEQFF.

This rearrangement joins TRBV4-1 to TRBJ2-3; D tentatively fits TRBD1 or TRBD2 (5 bases each). The CDR3 spans 13 residues. Trimming shortened V by 5 bases and J by 6 bases, and 12 bases separated the two germline ends. Germline V gives CDR1 MGHRA, CDR2 YSYEKL. The CDR3 DNA follows: TGCGCCAGCAGCGGTTACCGGGGCGATACGCAGTATTTT. Translation gives CASSGYRGDTQYF.

This chain links TRBV3-1 with TRBJ1-2; the D gene is possibly TRBD1 (6 bases). Trimming took off 3 bases at V and 5 bases at J, with 10 bases between the two ends. The CDR3 consists of 13 residues. The germline gives CDR1 LGHDT, CDR2 YNNKEL (reference sequence). This chain's CDR3 is CASSHLGTYGYTF. DNA for the CDR3: TGTGCCAGCAGCCATTTGGGGACATATGGCTACACCTTC.

This clonotype was recorded at least ten times. This chain links TRBV5-1 with TRBJ2-5; possibly TRBD2 for D (5 bases). This CDR3 contains 14 residues. V gave up 2 bases and J gave up 1 base, with 9 bases separating them. Germline CDR1 SGHRS, CDR2 YFSETQ. The CDR3 sequence is CASSLSGPQETQYF. CDR3 nucleotide sequence: TGCGCCAGCAGCTTAAGCGGCCCCCAAGAGACCCAGTACTTC.

This clonotype showed up many times. The genes are TRBV11-1 and TRBJ2-7, with 10 positions matching TRBD2. After removal of 3 bases from V and 3 bases from J, the junction contained 5 bases not matched to a gene. The CDR3 runs 15 residues. CDR1 SGHAT and CDR2 FQDESV come from the germline V gene (reference sequence). The CDR3 loop reads CASSFLAGVGYEQYF. The CDR3 coding sequence is TGTGCCAGCAGCTTTCTAGCGGGAGTGGGCTACGAGCAGTACTTC.

This clonotype was seen at least ten times. The rearrangement joins TRBV28 to TRBJ1-5; TRBD1 matches 8 bases. CDR3 size: 12 residues. CDR1 and CDR2 (germline): MDHEN, SYDVKM. Trimming removed 9 bases from V and 5 bases from J; junction bases left unmatched: 3. CDR3 nucleotides: TGTGCCAGTAGGACAGGGCATCAGCCCCAGCATTTT. Protein: CASRTGHQPQHF.

This clonotype was recorded many times. The chain recombines TRBV5-1 with TRBJ2-7, with TRBD2 identical over 9 bases. CDR1 is SGHRS, CDR2 YFSETQ, per germline. The CDR3 extends over 14 amino acids. Germline trimming cut 4 bases from V and 3 bases from J; bases unmatched to any gene: 5. The chain's CDR3 is CASSPLTSGYEQYF. As DNA, the CDR3 is TGCGCCAGCAGCCCACTGACTAGCGGCTACGAGCAGTACTTC.